The 17 T cell receptor beta chains presented below share a single source sample, sequenced in a study of CD8 T cells in ankylosing spondylitis. Findings and limits, study-wide: Apparently characteristic of ankylosing spondylitis blood was a TCR beta motif (roughly eight highly homologous variants).

What these receptors recognize is not known. TCRdb used MiXCR to reprocess the 5' RACE reads, holding one entry per CDR3 protein. The sample holds under 950,000 distinct CDR3 sequences, around a fifth seen once. Sample: blood, either unsorted or a sorted T cell fraction (not recorded which). These receptors came from a male donor with ankylosing spondylitis.

This clonotype was observed a handful of times. V gene TRBV12-3 or TRBV12-4 combines with J gene TRBJ1-1, with a possible D match to TRBD1 (6 bases). The CDR3 totals 15 residues. Trimming removed 7 bases at V and 1 base at J, with 16 bases between. CDR3 sequence (DNA): TGTGCCAGCACCCGCTGGGGACACGCGAACACTGAAGCTTTCTTT. Protein sequence: CASTRWGHANTEAFF.

The chain links TRBV20-1 to TRBJ1-6; D unresolved. Trimming took 5 bases from V and 0 from J, leaving 14 bases between them. The CDR3 has 16 amino acids. Germline loops: CDR1 DFQATT, CDR2 SNEGSKA (reference sequence). The chain's CDR3 is CSAYLDSSSYNSPLHF. The CDR3 region has the DNA TGCAGTGCTTACCTTGACTCGAGCTCCTATAATTCACCCCTCCACTTT.

The rearrangement uses TRBV2 and TRBJ2-1, with D possibly being TRBD2 (6 bases). The CDR3 loop spans 15 amino acids. Deletions cut 5 bases from V and 6 bases from J, with 17 bases between. Germline CDR1 reads SNHLY; CDR2 reads FYNNEI. The CDR3 protein is CASSTRGERLNEQFF. In DNA form, the CDR3 reads TGTGCCAGCAGTACGCGGGGAGAGCGCCTCAATGAGCAGTTCTTC. Combining the CDR3 with reference TRBV2 and TRBJ2-1 gives the whole variable domain EPEVTQTPSHQVTQMGQEVILRCVPISNHLYFYWYRQILGQKVEFLVSFYNNEISEKSEIFDDQFSVERPDGSNFTLKIRSTKLEDSAMYFCASSTRGERLNEQFFGPGTRLTVL.

This clonotype has at least ten counts. This rearrangement joins TRBV12-3 or TRBV12-4 to TRBJ2-3; D is possibly TRBD2 (5 bases). Deletions cut 4 bases from V and 0 bases from J, with 8 bases between. The CDR3 is 14 residues long. For the CDR3, the DNA is TGTGCCAGCAGTTCATGGGAGAGCACAGATACGCAGTATTTT. It yields the protein CASSSWESTDTQYF.

The V gene is TRBV5-1, the J gene TRBJ2-3; D not certain. The CDR3 consists of 14 residues. V was clipped by 4 bases and J by 0 bases, with 9 bases between them. Germline V gene lookup returns CDR1 SGHRS and CDR2 YFSETQ. The CDR3 here is CASSLHPSTDTQYF. For the CDR3, the DNA is TGCGCCAGCAGCCTACACCCGAGCACAGATACGCAGTATTTT.

This clonotype showed up just once. The J gene is TRBJ2-1, the V gene TRBV5-4; 8 bases agree with TRBD1. This CDR3 is built from 15 residues. V trimming: 1 base; J trimming: 6 bases; junction bases outside the gene matches: 6. Germline V gene lookup returns CDR1 SGHNT and CDR2 YYREEE (reference sequence). CDR3 sequence: CASSLWTGPGNEQFF. DNA of the CDR3: TGTGCCAGCAGCTTGTGGACAGGGCCCGGCAATGAGCAGTTCTTC.

Here the CDR3 reads CASSQVRQETQYF. The CDR3 DNA reads as TGCGCCAGCAGCCAAGTACGGCAAGAGACCCAGTACTTC. This rearrangement joins TRBV4-1 to TRBJ2-5; D not resolved. The germline V gene has CDR1 MGHRA and CDR2 YSYEKL. CDR3 length: 13 residues. V shed 1 base and J shed 2 bases, with 5 bases lying between them.

The chain carries TRBV7-9 and TRBJ2-4, with TRBD2 matching 8 bases. The CDR3 runs 15 residues. Germline V CDR1 and CDR2: SEHNR, FQNEAQ (reference sequence). V trimming: 1 base; J trimming: 6 bases; junction bases outside the gene matches: 5. CDR3 in DNA: TGTGCCAGCAGCTTAGATGAGCGGGAGAGAAACATTCAGTACTTC. This translates into CASSLDERERNIQYF.

Here the CDR3 reads CAWQIGGEQFF. The DNA of the CDR3 is TGTGCCTGGCAGATAGGGGGTGAGCAGTTCTTC. This chain links TRBV30 with TRBJ2-1, with D tentatively TRBD1 (6 bases). The CDR3 loop spans 11 amino acids. Germline values: CDR1 GTSNPN, CDR2 SVGIG (reference sequence). The V and J ends lost 5 bases and 9 bases respectively, with 11 bases between them. The variable domain in full, with the rest retrieved from reference TRBV30 and TRBJ2-1, is SQTIHQWPATLVQPVGSPLSLECTVEGTSNPNLYWYRQAAGRGLQLLFYSVGIGQISSEVPQNLSASRPQDRQFILSSKKLLLSDSGFYLCAWQIGGEQFFGPGTRLTVL.

The sample holds a few counts of this clonotype. The V call is TRBV29-1, the J call TRBJ1-1, with D possibly TRBD1 on 5 matching bases. The CDR3 has 13 amino acids. From germline, CDR1 is SQVTM and CDR2 ANQGSEA. Trimming removed 3 bases from V and 7 bases from J, with 15 bases in between. CDR3 residues: CSVDPRGGGEAFF. DNA for the CDR3: TGCAGCGTTGACCCACGCGGGGGTGGTGAAGCTTTCTTT.

V is TRBV9 and J is TRBJ2-7, with D possibly being TRBD1 or TRBD2 (5 bases each). Per germline, CDR1 SGDLS and CDR2 YYNGEE. V was clipped by 4 bases and J by 2 bases, with 13 bases between them. There are 14 residues in the CDR3. CDR3 sequence: CASSPGSGTYEQYF. CDR3 bases: TGTGCCAGCAGCCCAGGGAGCGGTACCTACGAGCAGTACTTC.

V usage is TRBV12-3 or TRBV12-4 and J usage is TRBJ2-2; 8 nucleotides align to TRBD1. The CDR3 consists of 16 residues. Trimming cost V 7 bases and J 5 bases; bases outside gene matches: 12. Here the CDR3 reads CASTKSAGGRTGELFF. CDR3 DNA sequence: TGTGCCAGCACAAAGAGTGCAGGGGGCCGGACCGGGGAGCTGTTTTTT.

CDR3 sequence reads: CASSAPGGSSPLHF. CDR3 in DNA: TGTGCCAGCTCAGCCCCAGGAGGGAGTTCACCCCTCCACTTT. The V gene is TRBV18, the J gene TRBJ1-6; the D is unclear. This CDR3 contains 14 residues. V dropped 5 bases and J dropped 9 bases, with 14 bases sitting between them. Germline V gene data show CDR1 as KGHSH and CDR2 as LQKENI.

The gene calls are TRBV4-1 and TRBJ2-7, with a possible D match to TRBD2 (5 bases). V lost 0 bases, J lost 0 bases, and 15 bases lay in between. Germline V gene sequence: CDR1 MGHRA, CDR2 YSYEKL. This CDR3 is built from 17 residues. In DNA form, the CDR3 reads TGCGCCAGCAGCCAAGATCCTCTTATTACTAGCTCCTACGAGCAGTACTTC. It is translated as CASSQDPLITSSYEQYF.

The chain carries TRBV7-9 and TRBJ2-1; 10 nucleotides line up with TRBD1. Germline loops: CDR1 SEHNR, CDR2 FQNEAQ (reference sequence). Trimming took 1 base from V and 16 from J; bases not matched to a gene: 16. There are 16 residues in the CDR3. The CDR3 DNA sequence: TGTGCCAGCAGCTTAGAGGGAGACCGGGACAGGGGCCTGTTATTCTTC. This codes for CASSLEGDRDRGLLFF.

The rearrangement links TRBV6-5 to TRBJ1-6, with a tentative D call TRBD1 (5 bases). Trimming shortened V by 0 bases and J by 2 bases, and 8 bases separated the two germline ends. Germline values: CDR1 MNHEY, CDR2 SVGAGI. The CDR3 is made up of 16 amino acids. This chain's CDR3 is CASSYSDSAYNSPLHF. The CDR3 nucleotides read TGTGCCAGCAGTTACTCCGACAGCGCCTATAATTCACCCCTCCACTTT.

To note about this clonotype: An end of the junction does not agree with germline; a read error may underlie this. The V gene is TRBV15, the J gene TRBJ1-1; 9 nucleotides line up with TRBD1. The CDR3 has 13 residues. Germline CDR1 LNHNV, CDR2 YYDKDF (reference sequence). CDR3 sequence: CATSRGSRTGALF. The CDR3, as DNA: TGTGCCACCAGCAGAGGAAGTCGGACAGGGGCTCTCTTT. The whole variable domain, filled in from reference TRBV15 and TRBJ1-1, reads DAMVIQNPRYQVTQFGKPVTLSCSQTLNHNVMYWYQQKSSQAPKLLFHYYDKDFNNEADTPDNFQSRRPNTSFCFLDIRSPGLGDTAMYLCATSRGSRTGALFGQGTRLTVV.